This is a list of T cell receptor beta chains from one sample in a study of Ad26.COV2.S vaccination and SARS-CoV-2 variants. TCRdb's copy holds only in-frame clones and misses some; the assay was immunoSEQ multiplex PCR. This table has approximately 280,000 clones, approximately 89% appearing once. The specimen was peripheral blood, collected in a trial of Ad26.COV2.S vaccine versus placebo. The origin of the receptors is a person aged 18-65 years who received the Ad26.COV2.S COVID-19 vaccine or a placebo. The CDR3 runs from the conserved cysteine through the conserved F or W. The D gene is left open where the match is weak.

d_call: TRBD2; v_call: TRBV5-1; j_call: TRBJ2-7; cdr3_nt: TGCGCCAGCAAACTGCTAGCGGGGGGGCCCTACGAGCAGTACTTC; cdr3_aa: CASKLLAGGPYEQYF
d_call: NA; v_call: TRBV21-1; j_call: TRBJ2-3; cdr3_nt: TGTGCCAGCAGCTCCCTTAGTAGCGATGAAGATACGCAGTATTTT; cdr3_aa: CASSSLSSDEDTQYF
d_call: NA; v_call: TRBV10-3; j_call: TRBJ1-2; cdr3_nt: TGTGCCATCAGGGGACTGGGTGATGGCTACACCTTC; cdr3_aa: CAIRGLGDGYTF
d_call: TRBD1; v_call: TRBV5-8; j_call: TRBJ1-2; cdr3_nt: TGTGCCAGCAGCTTGGGGGCAGGGGGCGCCGTCTATGGCTACACCTTC; cdr3_aa: CASSLGAGGAVYGYTF
d_call: TRBD2; v_call: TRBV4-2; j_call: TRBJ2-5; cdr3_nt: TGTGCCAGCAGCCAAGCGACTAGCGGGGGAGAAGAGACCCAGTACTTC; cdr3_aa: CASSQATSGGEETQYF
d_call: NA; v_call: TRBV19; j_call: TRBJ1-2; cdr3_nt: TGTGCCAGTAACGGACAGACCTCTGTGAACTATGGCTACACCTTC; cdr3_aa: CASNGQTSVNYGYTF
d_call: NA; v_call: TRBV11-2; j_call: TRBJ2-1; cdr3_nt: TGTGCCAGCAGCTTCGGGTATGAGCAGTTCTTC; cdr3_aa: CASSFGYEQFF
d_call: TRBD1; v_call: TRBV5-4; j_call: TRBJ2-7; cdr3_nt: TGTGCCAGCAGCTCTCGGCGGGGACAGGGGTTTTACGAGCAGTACTTC; cdr3_aa: CASSSRRGQGFYEQYF
d_call: NA; v_call: TRBV7-8; j_call: TRBJ1-1; cdr3_nt: TGTGCCAGCAGCTTAGCAGGGGACACTGAAGCTTTCTTT; cdr3_aa: CASSLAGDTEAFF
d_call: NA; v_call: TRBV9; j_call: TRBJ1-3; cdr3_nt: TGTGCCAGCAGCGTAGCAAGGGAGTACTCTGGAAACACCATATATTTT; cdr3_aa: CASSVAREYSGNTIYF